The 2 T cell receptor beta chains below come from one sample, sequenced in a study of T cells in Graves' hyperthyroidism and ophthalmopathy. What was amplified from RNA transcripts were TCR beta CDR3 regions. The TCR CDR3 was amplified in a first-round RT-PCR using the HTBI primer set. TCRdb reprocessed the multiplex PCR reads with MiXCR, giving one entry per CDR3 protein. The data contain around 350,000 distinct CDR3 sequences, approximately 25% of them singletons. The sequenced material came from blood. These TCRs come from a man aged 50 or older with Graves' hyperthyroidism.

The table lists this clonotype with a few counts. The CDR3 region is CSARDLSGRAQYF. The CDR3 DNA is TGCAGTGCTAGGGACCTCAGCGGGAGAGCGCAGTATTTT. This chain uses TRBV20-1 with TRBJ2-3; 8 nucleotides line up with TRBD2. The length of the CDR3 is 13 residues. V shed 3 bases and J 10 bases; nucleotides not matched to a gene: 9. Germline CDR1 is DFQATT and CDR2 is SNEGSKA (reference sequence).

The chain recombines TRBV6-1 with TRBJ1-1; the D is unclear. V lost 7 bases to trimming and J lost 3 bases, with 18 bases between them. The germline V gene has CDR1 MNHNS and CDR2 SASEGT. CDR3 length: 15 residues. CDR3 amino acids: CASTKTWGVDTEAFF. DNA of the CDR3: TGTGCCAGCACCAAAACGTGGGGAGTTGACACTGAAGCTTTCTTT.